This TCR beta chain was obtained from a study of blood T cell repertoires in COVID-19. The CDR3 contains 17 residues. Trimming at V came to 1 base and at J to 0 bases, leaving 2 bases not matched to a gene. The germline V gene encodes CDR1 LGHNA and CDR2 YNFKEQ. Authors' data handling: Estimation of nucleated cell counts relied on the amplification of reference gene primers. The protocol was immunoSEQ multiplex PCR, while the TCRdb copy is restricted to in-frame clones and leaves out a portion. V and J calls and clone size are those listed in that table; D and trimming were worked out from the DNA. The sample includes 65,000 or so clones, over 65% seen only once; the top ten take approximately 0.8%.

The chain recombines TRBV4-2 with TRBJ1-5; TRBD1 matches 11 bases. Source material: peripheral blood. This clonotype was obtained from a woman aged 65 to 85 with acute or convalescent COVID-19. CDR3 sequence reads: CASSQAGTGGSNQPQHF. The CDR3 nucleotides read TGTGCCAGCAGCCAAGCAGGGACAGGGGGTAGCAATCAGCCCCAGCATTTT.